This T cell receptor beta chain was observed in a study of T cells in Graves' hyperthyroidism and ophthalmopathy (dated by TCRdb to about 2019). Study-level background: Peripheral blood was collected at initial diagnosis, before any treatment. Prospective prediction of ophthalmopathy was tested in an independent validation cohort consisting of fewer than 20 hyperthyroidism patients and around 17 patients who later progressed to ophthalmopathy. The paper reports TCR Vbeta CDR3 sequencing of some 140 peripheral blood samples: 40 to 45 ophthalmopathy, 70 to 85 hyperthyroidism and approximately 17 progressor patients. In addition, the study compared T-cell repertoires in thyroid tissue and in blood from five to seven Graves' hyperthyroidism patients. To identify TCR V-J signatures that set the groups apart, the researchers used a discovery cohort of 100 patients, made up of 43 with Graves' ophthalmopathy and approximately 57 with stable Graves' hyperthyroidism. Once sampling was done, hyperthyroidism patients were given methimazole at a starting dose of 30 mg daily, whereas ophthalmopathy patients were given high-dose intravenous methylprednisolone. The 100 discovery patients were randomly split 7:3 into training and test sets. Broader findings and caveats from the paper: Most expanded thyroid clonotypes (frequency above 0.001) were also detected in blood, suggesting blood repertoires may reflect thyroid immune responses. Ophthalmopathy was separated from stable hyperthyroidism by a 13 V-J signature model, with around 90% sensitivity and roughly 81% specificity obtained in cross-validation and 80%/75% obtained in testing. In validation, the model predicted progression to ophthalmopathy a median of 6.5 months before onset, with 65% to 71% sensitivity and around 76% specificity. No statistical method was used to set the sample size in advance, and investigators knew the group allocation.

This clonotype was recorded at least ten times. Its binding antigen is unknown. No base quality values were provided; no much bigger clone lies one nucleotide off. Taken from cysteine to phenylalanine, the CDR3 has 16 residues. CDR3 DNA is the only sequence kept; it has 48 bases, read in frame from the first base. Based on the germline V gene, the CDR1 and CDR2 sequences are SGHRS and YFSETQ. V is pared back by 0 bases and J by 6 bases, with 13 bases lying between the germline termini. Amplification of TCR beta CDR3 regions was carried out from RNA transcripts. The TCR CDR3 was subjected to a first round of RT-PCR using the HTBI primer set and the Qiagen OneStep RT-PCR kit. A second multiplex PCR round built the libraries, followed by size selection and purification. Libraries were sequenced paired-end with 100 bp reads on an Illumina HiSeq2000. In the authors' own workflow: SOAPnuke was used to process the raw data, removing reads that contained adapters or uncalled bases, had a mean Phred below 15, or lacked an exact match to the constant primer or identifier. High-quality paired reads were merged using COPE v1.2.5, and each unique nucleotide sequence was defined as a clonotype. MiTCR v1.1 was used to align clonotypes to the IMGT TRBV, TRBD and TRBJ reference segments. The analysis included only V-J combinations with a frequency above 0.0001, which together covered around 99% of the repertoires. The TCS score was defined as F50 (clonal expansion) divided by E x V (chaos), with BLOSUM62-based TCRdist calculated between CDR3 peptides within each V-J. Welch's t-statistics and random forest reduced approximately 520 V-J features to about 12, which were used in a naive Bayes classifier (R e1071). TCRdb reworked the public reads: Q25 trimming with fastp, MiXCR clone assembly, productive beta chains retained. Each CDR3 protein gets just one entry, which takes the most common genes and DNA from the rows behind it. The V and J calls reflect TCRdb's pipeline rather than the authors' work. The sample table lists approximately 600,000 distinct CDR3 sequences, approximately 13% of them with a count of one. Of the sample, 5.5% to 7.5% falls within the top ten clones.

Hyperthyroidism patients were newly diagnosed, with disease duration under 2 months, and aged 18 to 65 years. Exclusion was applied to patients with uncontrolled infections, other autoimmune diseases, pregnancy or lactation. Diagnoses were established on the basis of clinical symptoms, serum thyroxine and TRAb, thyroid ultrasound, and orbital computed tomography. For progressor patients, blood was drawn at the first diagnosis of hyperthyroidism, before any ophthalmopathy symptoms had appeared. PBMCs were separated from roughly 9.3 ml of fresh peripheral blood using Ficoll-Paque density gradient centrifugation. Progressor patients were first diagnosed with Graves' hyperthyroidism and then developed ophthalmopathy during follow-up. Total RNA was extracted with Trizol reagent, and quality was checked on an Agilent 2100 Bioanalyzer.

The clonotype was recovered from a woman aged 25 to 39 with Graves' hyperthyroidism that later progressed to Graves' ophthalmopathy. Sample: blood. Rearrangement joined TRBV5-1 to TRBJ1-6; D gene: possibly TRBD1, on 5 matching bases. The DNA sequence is TGCGCCAGCAGCTTGGCCTACCAGGGTGGTAATTCACCCCTCCACTTT. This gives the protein CASSLAYQGGNSPLHF.